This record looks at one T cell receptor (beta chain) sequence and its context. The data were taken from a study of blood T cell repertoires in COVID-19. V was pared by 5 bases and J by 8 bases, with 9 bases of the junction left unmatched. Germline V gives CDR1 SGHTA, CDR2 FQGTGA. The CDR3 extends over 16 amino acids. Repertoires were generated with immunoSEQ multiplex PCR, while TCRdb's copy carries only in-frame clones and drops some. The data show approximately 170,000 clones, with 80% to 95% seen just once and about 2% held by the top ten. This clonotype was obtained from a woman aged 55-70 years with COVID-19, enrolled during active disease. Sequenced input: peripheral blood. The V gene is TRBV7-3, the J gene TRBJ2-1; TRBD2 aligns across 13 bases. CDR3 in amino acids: CASSPRLAGGVDEQFF. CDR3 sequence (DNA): TGTGCCAGCAGCCCTAGACTAGCGGGGGGTGTCGATGAGCAGTTCTTC.